This TCR beta chain was retrieved from a study of patients and donors after allogeneic stem cell transplantation. TCRdb reanalysed the RT-PCR reads using MiXCR and keeps one entry per CDR3 protein. The sample includes approximately 430,000 distinct CDR3 sequences, 16% of them seen just once. As concerns this clonotype: At one of its ends the junction is not consistent with the germline gene, which may arise from a read error.

The V gene's germline CDR1 is SQVTM and CDR2 ANQGSEA. The CDR3 is 11 amino acids. Sequencing was carried out using blood, either unsorted or a sorted T cell fraction (not recorded which). This chain joins TRBV29-1 and TRBJ2-7; a weak D match, TRBD1 (6 bases). This sequence was found in a human donor who was either an allogeneic HSCT recipient or a stem cell or donor lymphocyte infusion donor (not recorded which). It is not recorded whose cells these are; they may come from a transplant donor. As DNA, the CDR3 is TGCAGCGTTGAAGATCCCCAGGGGTACCGCTTC. Protein product: CSVEDPQGYRF.